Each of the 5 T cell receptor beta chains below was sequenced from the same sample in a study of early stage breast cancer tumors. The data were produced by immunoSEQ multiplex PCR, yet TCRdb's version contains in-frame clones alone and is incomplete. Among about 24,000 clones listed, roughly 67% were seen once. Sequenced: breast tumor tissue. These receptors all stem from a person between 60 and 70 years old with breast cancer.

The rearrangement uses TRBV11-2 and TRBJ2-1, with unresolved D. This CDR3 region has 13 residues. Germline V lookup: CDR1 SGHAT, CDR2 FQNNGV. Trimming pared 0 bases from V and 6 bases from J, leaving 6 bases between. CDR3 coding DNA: TGTGCCAGCAGCTTAGAACTGTCCAATGAGCAGTTCTTC. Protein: CASSLELSNEQFF.

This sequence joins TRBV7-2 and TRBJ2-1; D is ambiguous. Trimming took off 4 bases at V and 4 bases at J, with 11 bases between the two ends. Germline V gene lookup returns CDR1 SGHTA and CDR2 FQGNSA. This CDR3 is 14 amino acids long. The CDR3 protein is CASSSAAVYNEQFF. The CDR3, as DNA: TGTGCCAGCAGCTCGGCGGCGGTGTACAATGAGCAGTTCTTC.

CDR3: CASSIYQGTAAGEQYF. The CDR3, as DNA: TGTGCCAGTAGTATCTACCAAGGGACAGCTGCGGGCGAGCAGTACTTC. This chain connects TRBV19 to TRBJ2-7; 7 bases are a match to TRBD1. The CDR3 extends over 16 amino acids. Trimming removed 3 bases from V and 6 bases from J; junction bases left unmatched: 14. Germline V CDR1 and CDR2: LNHDA, SQIVND (reference sequence).

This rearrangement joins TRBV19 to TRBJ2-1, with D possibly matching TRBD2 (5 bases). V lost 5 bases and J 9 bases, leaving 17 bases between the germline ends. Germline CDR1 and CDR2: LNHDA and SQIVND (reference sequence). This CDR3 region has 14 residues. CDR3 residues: CASSLAQDFPEQFF. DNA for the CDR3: TGTGCCAGTAGTTTAGCCCAGGACTTTCCTGAGCAGTTCTTC.

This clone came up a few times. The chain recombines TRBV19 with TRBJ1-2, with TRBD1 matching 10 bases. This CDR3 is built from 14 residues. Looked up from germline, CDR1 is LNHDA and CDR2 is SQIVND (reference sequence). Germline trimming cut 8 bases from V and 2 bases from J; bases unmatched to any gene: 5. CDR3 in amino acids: CASSPGQGNYGYTF. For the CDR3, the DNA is TGTGCCAGTTCTCCGGGACAGGGGAACTATGGCTACACCTTC.